The 24 T cell receptor beta chains below were found in one sample sequenced in a study of blood T cell repertoires in COVID-19. Sequencing used immunoSEQ multiplex PCR; TCRdb keeps in-frame clones, though not all of them. The table shows tens of thousands of clones, with around 93% occurring only once. The sequencing input was peripheral blood. The source is a human donor with active COVID-19. The donor label of this sample is uncertain.

The gene calls are TRBV15 and TRBJ2-5; 7 bases map to TRBD2. V lost 7 bases, J lost 3 bases, and 8 bases stayed unmatched. Looked up from germline, CDR1 is LNHNV and CDR2 is YYDKDF (reference sequence). The CDR3 length is 14 residues. CDR3 in DNA: TGTGCCACCACCGGCGGGGGAGCGAAAGAGACCCAGTACTTC. Its translation is CATTGGGAKETQYF. Complete variable domain (other parts from reference TRBV15 and TRBJ2-5): DAMVIQNPRYQVTQFGKPVTLSCSQTLNHNVMYWYQQKSSQAPKLLFHYYDKDFNNEADTPDNFQSRRPNTSFCFLDIRSPGLGDTAMYLCATTGGGAKETQYFGPGTRLLVL.

This clone is a singleton in its sample. The V and J genes are TRBV6-1 and TRBJ1-6, with TRBD1 as a possible D gene (6 bases). Looked up from germline, CDR1 is MNHNS and CDR2 is SASEGT. There are 17 residues in the CDR3. V lost 4 bases and J lost 4, with 17 bases in between. CDR3 sequence (DNA): TGTGCCAGCAGTGCCGAAGGGACATCCCCTTATAATTCACCCCTCCACTTT. It is translated as CASSAEGTSPYNSPLHF.

The chain employs TRBV20-1 and TRBJ2-7; the match to TRBD2 covers 7 bases. CDR3 length: 14 amino acids. Germline CDR1 DFQATT, CDR2 SNEGSKA (reference sequence). Trimming removed 3 bases from V and 6 bases from J; junction bases left unmatched: 11. CDR3: CSASLGRSGGEQYF. The DNA for the CDR3 is TGCAGTGCTAGTCTTGGGAGGTCGGGAGGCGAGCAGTACTTC.

This chain connects TRBV4-1 to TRBJ1-3; D is ambiguous. The CDR3 is made up of 17 amino acids. Trimming cost V 4 bases and J 2 bases, with 18 bases left between them. In germline, CDR1 is MGHRA, CDR2 YSYEKL. The CDR3, as DNA: TGCGCCAGCAGCCCGAGGGAAGAGGGAGATCCTGGAAACACCATATATTTT. Protein product: CASSPREEGDPGNTIYF.

The chain combines TRBV2 with TRBJ2-5, with 11 bases fitting TRBD1. The V segment lost 5 bases and the J segment 11 bases; nucleotides outside the gene matches: 13. Germline lookup yields CDR1 SNHLY and CDR2 FYNNEI. This CDR3 region has 15 residues. Here the CDR3 reads CASSLAPRGQGVQYF. The CDR3, as DNA: TGTGCCAGCAGTCTAGCACCTAGGGGACAGGGGGTTCAGTACTTC.

For this clone: At the DNA level, this CDR3 is encoded by other sequences in the same sample as well. This chain joins TRBV5-5 and TRBJ2-7; 10 bases are a match to TRBD1. The V gene's germline CDR1 is SGHKS and CDR2 YYEKEE (reference sequence). V shed 0 bases, J shed 3 bases, and the junction held 6 bases outside the gene matches. The CDR3 loop spans 16 amino acids. CDR3 DNA sequence: TGTGCCAGCAGCTTGGGAGGGGGGACAGGGGTCTACGAGCAGTACTTC. Translated, it gives CASSLGGGTGVYEQYF. The entire variable domain, with the rest obtained from reference TRBV5-5 and TRBJ2-7, is as follows: DAGVTQSPTHLIKTRGQQVTLRCSPISGHKSVSWYQQVLGQGPQFIFQYYEKEERGRGNFPDRFSARQFPNYSSELNVNALLLGDSALYLCASSLGGGTGVYEQYFGPGTRLTVT.

The V call is TRBV5-6, the J call TRBJ2-7; 8 nucleotides match TRBD1. V gave up 1 base and J gave up 3 bases; unmatched junction bases: 3. Germline V lookup: CDR1 SGHDT, CDR2 YYEEEE. This CDR3 comprises 14 residues. This CDR3 is CASSLTGQVYEQYF. The CDR3 coding sequence is TGTGCCAGCAGCTTGACGGGACAGGTCTACGAGCAGTACTTC.

Only one count was recorded for this clone. The rearrangement links TRBV15 to TRBJ2-3; possibly TRBD1 for D (5 bases). Germline loops: CDR1 LNHNV, CDR2 YYDKDF (reference sequence). The CDR3 sequence is 13 residues long. V was pared by 6 bases and J by 5 bases, with 12 bases between. CDR3 sequence reads: CATSGALRDTQYF. The DNA for the CDR3 is TGTGCCACCAGTGGGGCCCTTAGAGATACGCAGTATTTT.

V and J are TRBV12-3 or TRBV12-4 and TRBJ2-7; 7 nucleotides line up with TRBD1. Trimming cost V 8 bases and J 7 bases; bases outside gene matches: 11. This CDR3 has 13 amino acids. In DNA form, the CDR3 reads TGTGCCAGCTCCAAAGGGACAGACCTAGAGCAGTACTTC. Translated: CASSKGTDLEQYF.

The chain employs TRBV7-9 and TRBJ1-2, with D unclear. V lost 3 bases to trimming and J lost 7 bases, with 15 bases between them. CDR1 and CDR2 from the germline V gene are SEHNR and FQNEAQ (reference sequence). CDR3 length: 14 residues. CDR3 protein: CASSLAGAGGGYTF. CDR3 DNA: TGTGCCAGCAGCTTGGCGGGTGCCGGTGGTGGCTACACCTTC.

This chain joins TRBV6-5 and TRBJ1-1, with 11 bases lining up with TRBD1. The CDR3 is made up of 13 amino acids. V lost 7 bases to trimming and J lost 5 bases; unmatched junction nucleotides: 3. Germline CDR1 is MNHEY and CDR2 is SVGAGI. CDR3 protein: CASTGTGGTEAFF. CDR3 sequence (DNA): TGTGCCAGCACCGGGACAGGGGGAACTGAAGCTTTCTTT.

The genes are TRBV6-5 and TRBJ2-3, with D possibly being TRBD2 (5 bases). Germline-derived CDR1 and CDR2 are MNHEY and SVGAGI. This CDR3 contains 14 residues. Deletions cut 11 bases from V and 2 bases from J, with 17 bases between. DNA of the CDR3: TGTGCCTGCACCGCCGGACTTGCCACAGATACGCAGTATTTT. Translation gives CACTAGLATDTQYF.

The rearrangement uses TRBV10-3 and TRBJ1-2, with D perhaps TRBD1 (5 bases). The CDR3 is 14 amino acids. Germline V gene sequence: CDR1 ENHRY, CDR2 SYGVKD. Trimming shortened V by 5 bases and J by 4 bases, and 14 bases separated the two germline ends. CDR3 protein: CAISYGPQGYGYTF. In DNA, the CDR3 is TGTGCCATCAGTTATGGACCCCAGGGCTATGGCTACACCTTC.

The rearrangement uses TRBV27 and TRBJ1-1, with no clear D. V was pared by 4 bases and J by 1 base, with 16 bases between. The CDR3 is made up of 16 amino acids. The germline CDR1 and CDR2 sequences are MNHEY and SMNVEV (reference sequence). The CDR3: CASSSDFARGNTEAFF. Here the CDR3 DNA reads TGTGCCAGCAGTTCCGACTTCGCGCGGGGGAACACTGAAGCTTTCTTT.

V and J are TRBV5-1 and TRBJ1-5; D is perhaps TRBD1 (5 bases). The germline CDR1 and CDR2 sequences are SGHRS and YFSETQ. V was clipped by 1 base and J by 5 bases, with 10 bases between them. This CDR3 spans 14 amino acids. This chain's CDR3 is CASSLSWGDQPQHF. The CDR3 DNA reads TGCGCCAGCAGCTTGAGCTGGGGGGATCAGCCCCAGCATTTT.

The V call is TRBV6-2 or TRBV6-3, the J call TRBJ1-4; 11 nucleotides match TRBD1. Germline V gene data show CDR1 as MNHEY and CDR2 as SVGEGT. The CDR3 is 16 residues long. The ends lost 5 bases at V and 8 bases at J; junction bases unmatched: 10. Here the CDR3 reads CASSPHRDRGEEKLFF. The CDR3, as DNA: TGTGCCAGCAGTCCCCATCGGGACAGGGGGGAAGAAAAACTGTTTTTT.

The chain has TRBV9 and TRBJ2-7; tentatively, D is TRBD2 (6 bases). The ends were cut back, 4 bases at V and 4 bases at J, with 15 bases in the middle. The CDR3 contains 14 residues. Germline V gene data show CDR1 as SGDLS and CDR2 as YYNGEE. CDR3 sequence reads: CASSSSPGSYEQYF. CDR3 nucleotide sequence: TGTGCCAGCAGCTCCTCCCCCGGGAGTTACGAGCAGTACTTC.

The chain couples TRBV6-6 to TRBJ2-3; D is perhaps TRBD2 (7 bases). The germline CDR1 and CDR2 sequences are MNHNY and SVGAGI (reference sequence). The V gene lost 2 bases and the J gene lost 5 bases, with 14 bases spanning the gap. This CDR3 has 15 amino acids. DNA of the CDR3: TGTGCCAGCAGTTACGATAGGGGGGAGGGAGATACGCAGTATTTT. Amino acid sequence: CASSYDRGEGDTQYF.

The chain employs TRBV10-2 and TRBJ1-2; D is ambiguous. Germline CDR1 WSHSY, CDR2 SAAADI. The V end lost 2 bases, the J end lost 4 bases, and 5 bases lay between the germline ends. The CDR3 has 12 residues. The CDR3 loop reads CASSENLYGYTF. CDR3 nucleotides: TGCGCCAGCAGTGAGAATCTCTATGGCTACACCTTC.

The gene calls are TRBV6-6 and TRBJ2-1, with 9 positions matching TRBD1. Germline loops: CDR1 MNHNY, CDR2 SVGAGI (reference sequence). This CDR3 has 16 residues. The trim removed 4 bases at V and 5 bases at J, leaving 9 bases unmatched. The CDR3 DNA reads TGTGCCAGCAGTTGGAGAACAGGGGGCGCGAACAATGAGCAGTTCTTC. It specifies CASSWRTGGANNEQFF.

Here the CDR3 reads CASSPKPGTNFYNEQFF. The CDR3 region has the DNA TGTGCCAGCAGCCCCAAACCCGGGACAAATTTCTACAATGAGCAGTTCTTC. The chain combines TRBV2 with TRBJ2-1; D perhaps matches TRBD1 (6 bases). Germline CDR1 reads SNHLY; CDR2 reads FYNNEI. The CDR3 runs 17 residues. Trimming left V 6 bases short and J 3 bases short, with 21 bases between.

This sequence joins TRBV11-2 and TRBJ2-3; 8 nucleotides line up with TRBD1. V dropped 5 bases and J dropped 4; count of bases not matched to a gene: 2. The V gene's germline CDR1 is SGHAT and CDR2 FQNNGV. This CDR3 has 13 amino acids. The chain's CDR3 is CASSRTGPDTQYF. Written as DNA, the CDR3 is TGTGCCAGCAGCAGGACAGGGCCAGATACGCAGTATTTT.

The CDR3 region has the DNA TGTGCCAGCGTCACTCTCGCAGGGGGGTTGGAGACCCAGTACTTC. It specifies CASVTLAGGLETQYF. The chain has TRBV28 and TRBJ2-5, with D perhaps TRBD1 (7 bases). The V and J ends lost 8 bases and 5 bases respectively, with 21 bases between them. Germline V gene sequence: CDR1 MDHEN, CDR2 SYDVKM. The CDR3 runs 15 residues.

The gene calls are TRBV7-3 and TRBJ1-1; D gene unclear. Germline V CDR1 and CDR2: SGHTA, FQGTGA. CDR3 length equals 13 residues. The V and J ends lost 2 bases and 3 bases respectively, with 7 bases between them. For the CDR3, the DNA is TGTGCCAGCAGCTTACTCCCGGACACTGAAGCTTTCTTT. It is translated as CASSLLPDTEAFF.